This T cell receptor beta chain emerged from a study of PD-1 blockade in classical Hodgkin lymphoma. Profiled with immunoSEQ multiplex PCR; TCRdb holds only in-frame clones, not every one. The repertoire includes approximately 5,000 clones, around 67% of them detected once, and more than 60% sits in the top ten. Trimming left V 3 bases short and J 7 bases short, with 13 bases between. This CDR3 has 14 amino acids. Germline V gene data show CDR1 as MNHEY and CDR2 as SMNVEV (reference sequence). Every patient relapsed after autologous stem cell transplantation, and brentuximab vedotin exposure varied. Material: peripheral blood mononuclear cells (PBMCs), obtained before the second cycle of nivolumab. The chain combines TRBV27 with TRBJ2-1; D possibly corresponds to TRBD2 (6 bases). This sequence originates from a human donor with classical Hodgkin lymphoma. DNA for the CDR3: TGTGCCAGCAGTTTGGGGGGAGGTTGGAATGAGCAGTTCTTC. This translates into CASSLGGGWNEQFF.